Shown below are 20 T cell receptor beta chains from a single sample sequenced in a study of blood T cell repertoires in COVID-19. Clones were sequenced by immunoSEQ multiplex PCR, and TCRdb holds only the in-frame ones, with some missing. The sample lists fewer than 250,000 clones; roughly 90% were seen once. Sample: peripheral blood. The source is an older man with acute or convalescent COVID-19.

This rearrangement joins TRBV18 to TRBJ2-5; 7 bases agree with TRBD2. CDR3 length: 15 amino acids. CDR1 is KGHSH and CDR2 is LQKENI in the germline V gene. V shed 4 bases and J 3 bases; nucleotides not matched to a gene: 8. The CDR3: CASSLSLATKETQYF. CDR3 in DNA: TGTGCCAGCTCACTTTCACTAGCGACCAAAGAGACCCAGTACTTC.

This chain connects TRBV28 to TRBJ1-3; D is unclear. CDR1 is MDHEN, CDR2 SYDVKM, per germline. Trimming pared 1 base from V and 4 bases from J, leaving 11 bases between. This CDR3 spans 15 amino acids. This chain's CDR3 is CASSLLRVFGNTIYF. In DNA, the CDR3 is TGTGCCAGCAGTTTATTGAGGGTTTTCGGAAACACCATATATTTT.

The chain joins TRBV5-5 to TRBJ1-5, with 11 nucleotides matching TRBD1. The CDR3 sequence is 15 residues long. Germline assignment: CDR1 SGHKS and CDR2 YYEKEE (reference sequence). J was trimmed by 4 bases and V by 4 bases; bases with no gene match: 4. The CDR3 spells CASSGTGGKNQPQHF. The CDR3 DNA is TGTGCCAGCAGCGGGACAGGGGGAAAAAATCAGCCCCAGCATTTT. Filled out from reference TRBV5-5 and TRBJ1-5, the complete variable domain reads DAGVTQSPTHLIKTRGQQVTLRCSPISGHKSVSWYQQVLGQGPQFIFQYYEKEERGRGNFPDRFSARQFPNYSSELNVNALLLGDSALYLCASSGTGGKNQPQHFGDGTRLSIL.

The CDR3 nucleotides read TGTGCCAGCAGCTTAACACTAGCGGGAGTCTACACCGGGGAGCTGTTTTTT. Translation gives CASSLTLAGVYTGELFF. The V call is TRBV7-2, the J call TRBJ2-2; 11 bases are shared with TRBD2. The length of the CDR3 is 17 residues. Germline assignment: CDR1 SGHTA and CDR2 FQGNSA. The V segment lost 2 bases and the J segment 3 bases; nucleotides outside the gene matches: 5.

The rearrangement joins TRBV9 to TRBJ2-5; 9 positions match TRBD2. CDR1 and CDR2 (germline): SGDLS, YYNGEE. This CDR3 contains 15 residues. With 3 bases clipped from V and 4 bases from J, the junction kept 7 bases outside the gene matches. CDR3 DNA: TGTGCCAGCAGCGGCCGCGGGAGGGCCCCAGAGACCCAGTACTTC. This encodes CASSGRGRAPETQYF.

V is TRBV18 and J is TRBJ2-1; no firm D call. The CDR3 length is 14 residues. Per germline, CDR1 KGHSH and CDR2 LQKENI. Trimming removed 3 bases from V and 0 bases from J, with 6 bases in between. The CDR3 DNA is TGTGCCAGCTCACCGGGCAGCTCCTACAATGAGCAGTTCTTC. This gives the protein CASSPGSSYNEQFF.

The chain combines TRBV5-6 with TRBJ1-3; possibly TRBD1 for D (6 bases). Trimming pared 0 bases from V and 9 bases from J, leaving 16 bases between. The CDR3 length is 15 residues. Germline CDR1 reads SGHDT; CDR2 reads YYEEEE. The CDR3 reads CASSLGVDSLFTIYF. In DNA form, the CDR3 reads TGTGCCAGCAGCTTGGGAGTGGACAGTCTTTTCACCATATATTTT.

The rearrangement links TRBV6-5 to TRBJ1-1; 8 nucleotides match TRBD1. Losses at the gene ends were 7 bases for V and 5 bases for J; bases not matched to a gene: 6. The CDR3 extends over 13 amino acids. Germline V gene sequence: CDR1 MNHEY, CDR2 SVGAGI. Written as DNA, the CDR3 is TGTGCCAGCATAAATCAGGGGGCGACTGAAGCTTTCTTT. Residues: CASINQGATEAFF.

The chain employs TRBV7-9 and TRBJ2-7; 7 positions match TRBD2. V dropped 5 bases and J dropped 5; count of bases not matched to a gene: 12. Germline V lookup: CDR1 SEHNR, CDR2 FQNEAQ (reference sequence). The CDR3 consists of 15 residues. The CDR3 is CASSPAALAFNEQYF. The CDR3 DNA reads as TGTGCCAGCAGCCCAGCAGCACTAGCGTTTAACGAGCAGTACTTC.

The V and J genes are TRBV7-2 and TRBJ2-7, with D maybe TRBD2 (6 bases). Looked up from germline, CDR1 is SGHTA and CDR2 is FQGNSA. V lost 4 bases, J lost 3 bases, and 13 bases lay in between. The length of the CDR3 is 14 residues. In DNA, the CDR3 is TGTGCCAGCAGCTCGGCTAGCGCTTACTACGAGCAGTACTTC. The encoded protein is CASSSASAYYEQYF.

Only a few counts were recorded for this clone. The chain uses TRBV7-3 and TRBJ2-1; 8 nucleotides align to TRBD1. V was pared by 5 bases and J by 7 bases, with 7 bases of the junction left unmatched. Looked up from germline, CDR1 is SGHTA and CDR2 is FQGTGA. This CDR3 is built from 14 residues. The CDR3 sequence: CASSLMTGENEQFF. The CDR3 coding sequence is TGTGCCAGCAGCCTGATGACAGGGGAGAATGAGCAGTTCTTC.

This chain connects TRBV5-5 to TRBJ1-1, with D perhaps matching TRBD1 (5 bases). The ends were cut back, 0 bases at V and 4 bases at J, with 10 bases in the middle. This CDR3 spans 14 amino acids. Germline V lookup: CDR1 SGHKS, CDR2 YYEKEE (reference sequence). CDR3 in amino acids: CASSLVVGGTEAFF. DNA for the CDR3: TGTGCCAGCAGCTTGGTTGTCGGGGGCACTGAAGCTTTCTTT.

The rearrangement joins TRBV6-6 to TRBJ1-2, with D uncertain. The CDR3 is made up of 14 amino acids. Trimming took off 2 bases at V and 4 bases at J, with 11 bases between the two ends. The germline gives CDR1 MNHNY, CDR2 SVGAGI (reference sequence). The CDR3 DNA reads TGTGCCAGCAGTTACCTAGGCGAGGTCTATGGCTACACCTTC. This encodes CASSYLGEVYGYTF.

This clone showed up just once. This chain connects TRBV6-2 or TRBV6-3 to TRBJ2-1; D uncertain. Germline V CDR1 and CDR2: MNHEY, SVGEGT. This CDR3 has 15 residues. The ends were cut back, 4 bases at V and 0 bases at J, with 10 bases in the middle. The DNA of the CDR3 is TGTGCCAGCAGTTTTGTACAGAGCTCCTACAATGAGCAGTTCTTC. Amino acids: CASSFVQSSYNEQFF.

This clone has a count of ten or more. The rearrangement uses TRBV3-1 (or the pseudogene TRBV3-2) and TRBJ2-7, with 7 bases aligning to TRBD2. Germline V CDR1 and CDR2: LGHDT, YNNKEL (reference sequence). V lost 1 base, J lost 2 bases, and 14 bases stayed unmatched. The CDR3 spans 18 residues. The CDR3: CASSQGGSGAGITYEQYF. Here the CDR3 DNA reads TGTGCCAGCAGCCAAGGTGGCTCTGGAGCGGGGATAACCTACGAGCAGTACTTC.

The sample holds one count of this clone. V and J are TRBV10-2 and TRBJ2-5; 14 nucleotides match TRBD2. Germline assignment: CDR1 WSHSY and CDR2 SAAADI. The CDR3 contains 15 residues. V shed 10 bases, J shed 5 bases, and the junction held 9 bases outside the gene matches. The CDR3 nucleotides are TGCGCCACGAGCGAGGGACTAGCGGGAGTGGAGACCCAGTACTTC. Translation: CATSEGLAGVETQYF.

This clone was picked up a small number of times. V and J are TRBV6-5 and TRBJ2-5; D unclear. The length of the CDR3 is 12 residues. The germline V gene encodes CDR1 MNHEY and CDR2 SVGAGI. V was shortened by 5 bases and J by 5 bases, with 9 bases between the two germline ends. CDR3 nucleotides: TGTGCCAGCAGTCCACTGGGCGAGACCCAGTACTTC. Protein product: CASSPLGETQYF.

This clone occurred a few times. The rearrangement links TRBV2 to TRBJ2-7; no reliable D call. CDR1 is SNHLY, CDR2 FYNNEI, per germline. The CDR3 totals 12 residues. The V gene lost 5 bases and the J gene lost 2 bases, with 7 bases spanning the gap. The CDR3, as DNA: TGTGCCAGCAGTTTGCGGACCTACGAGCAGTACTTC. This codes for CASSLRTYEQYF.

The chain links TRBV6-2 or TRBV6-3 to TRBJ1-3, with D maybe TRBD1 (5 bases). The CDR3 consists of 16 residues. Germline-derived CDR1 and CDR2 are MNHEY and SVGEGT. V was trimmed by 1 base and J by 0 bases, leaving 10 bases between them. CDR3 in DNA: TGTGCCAGCAGTTACTACAGGCCGAGCTCTGGAAACACCATATATTTT. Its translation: CASSYYRPSSGNTIYF.

CDR3 DNA: TGTGCCAGCACCACCTCCCCAGGGGTTTATGGCTACACCTTC. The encoded protein is CASTTSPGVYGYTF. The chain uses TRBV6-5 and TRBJ1-2, with D possibly matching TRBD1 (6 bases). The germline CDR1 and CDR2 sequences are MNHEY and SVGAGI. The CDR3 consists of 14 residues. The germline V and J ends were trimmed by 7 bases and 5 bases, with 17 bases remaining between them.